These 12 T cell receptor beta chains were all obtained from the same sample, sequenced in a study of blood T cell repertoires in COVID-19. Method: immunoSEQ multiplex PCR; TCRdb's copy keeps in-frame clones and lacks some. Here the sample spans approximately 300,000 clones, roughly 83% being singletons. The sequencing sample was made of peripheral blood. Receptors were obtained from a woman between 50 and 59 years old with acute or convalescent COVID-19.

This clone has just one count. This chain joins TRBV6-5 and TRBJ1-1; D uncertain. Trimming removed 7 bases from V and 3 bases from J, with 9 bases in between. This CDR3 has 12 residues. Germline V CDR1 and CDR2: MNHEY, SVGAGI. CDR3 residues: CASKSSDTEAFF. The CDR3 DNA reads TGTGCCAGCAAGTCGAGTGACACTGAAGCTTTCTTT.

The CDR3: CASSQDPGANYGYTF. The CDR3 bases are TGCGCCAGCAGCCAAGACCCGGGGGCTAACTATGGCTACACCTTC. The chain links TRBV4-3 to TRBJ1-2; possibly TRBD1 for D (5 bases). CDR3 length equals 15 residues. V dropped 0 bases and J dropped 0 bases, with 8 bases sitting between them. Germline CDR1 is LGHNA and CDR2 is YSLEER.

This chain links TRBV5-1 with TRBJ1-1; TRBD1 agrees at 11 bases. The CDR3 length is 15 residues. The V and J ends lost 4 bases and 7 bases, in that order; junction bases with no gene match: 9. The V gene's germline CDR1 is SGHRS and CDR2 YFSETQ. For the CDR3, the DNA is TGCGCCAGCAGCCCGGGACAGGGGGTTCCCTATGAAGCTTTCTTT. It specifies CASSPGQGVPYEAFF.

V gene TRBV29-1 combines with J gene TRBJ2-7; the D gene is possibly TRBD2 (6 bases). This CDR3 has 10 residues. Germline-derived CDR1 and CDR2 are SQVTM and ANQGSEA. Trimming cost V 7 bases and J 3 bases, with 7 bases left between them. CDR3: CSARDYEQYF. DNA of the CDR3: TGCAGCGCGCGGGACTACGAGCAGTACTTC.

The chain employs TRBV6-5 and TRBJ2-5, with 7 bases lining up with TRBD1. The CDR3 is 14 residues long. The J segment lost 2 bases and the V segment lost 8 bases, leaving 8 bases of the junction unmatched. In germline, CDR1 is MNHEY, CDR2 SVGAGI. CDR3 amino acids: CASGFRDRQETQYF. CDR3 nucleotide sequence: TGTGCCAGCGGTTTCCGGGACAGACAAGAGACCCAGTACTTC.

This sequence joins TRBV28 and TRBJ2-6, with D possibly matching TRBD2 (5 bases). Per the germline V gene, CDR1 is MDHEN and CDR2 is SYDVKM. There are 18 residues in the CDR3. V lost 1 base and J 0 bases, leaving 13 bases between the germline ends. The CDR3 nucleotides are TGTGCCAGCAGTTTATCCGGACTGACCCTCTCTGGGGCCAACGTCCTGACTTTC. Translating it yields CASSLSGLTLSGANVLTF.

The genes are TRBV30 and TRBJ1-5, with D uncertain. The CDR3 sequence is 13 residues long. The V end lost 4 bases, the J end lost 4 bases, and 11 bases lay between the germline ends. CDR1 is GTSNPN, CDR2 SVGIG, per germline (reference sequence). In DNA form, the CDR3 reads TGTGCCTGGACCGAGGGTAGTAATCAGCCCCAGCATTTT. Its translation: CAWTEGSNQPQHF. The full variable domain, in which reference TRBV30 and TRBJ1-5 provide the parts outside the CDR3, is SQTIHQWPATLVQPVGSPLSLECTVEGTSNPNLYWYRQAAGRGLQLLFYSVGIGQISSEVPQNLSASRPQDRQFILSSKKLLLSDSGFYLCAWTEGSNQPQHFGDGTRLSIL.

The chain uses TRBV9 and TRBJ1-5; D is possibly TRBD1 (5 bases). CDR1 and CDR2 (germline): SGDLS, YYNGEE. The CDR3 length is 13 residues. The V gene lost 3 bases and the J gene lost 8 bases, with 12 bases spanning the gap. CDR3 region: CASSARGAKPQHF. Written as DNA, the CDR3 is TGTGCCAGCAGCGCCCGCGGGGCGAAGCCCCAGCATTTT.

V usage is TRBV5-5 and J usage is TRBJ1-3, with D tentatively TRBD1 (5 bases). Between the trimmed V and J ends, which lost 4 bases and 3 bases, there was a span of 17 bases. CDR3 size: 16 residues. Germline CDR1 and CDR2: SGHKS and YYEKEE (reference sequence). The CDR3, as DNA: TGTGCCAGCAGCCTTATAGTCAGGGCAGGTGGAAACACCATATATTTT. Amino acids: CASSLIVRAGGNTIYF.

J is TRBJ2-3 and V is TRBV7-3, with 11 bases that match TRBD2. This CDR3 has 17 amino acids. The V and J ends lost 5 bases and 3 bases, in that order; junction bases with no gene match: 10. The V gene's germline CDR1 is SGHTA and CDR2 FQGTGA. DNA for the CDR3: TGTGCCAGCAGCCCCGAAGGTAGCGGGAGGGGGACAGATACGCAGTATTTT. Translating gives CASSPEGSGRGTDTQYF. The variable domain in full, with the rest retrieved from reference TRBV7-3 and TRBJ2-3, is GAGVSQTPSNKVTEKGKYVELRCDPISGHTALYWYRQSLGQGPEFLIYFQGTGAADDSGLPNDRFFAVRPEGSVSTLKIQRTERGDSAVYLCASSPEGSGRGTDTQYFGPGTRLTVL.

The chain joins TRBV4-2 to TRBJ2-5, with TRBD2 identical over 10 bases. The ends lost 4 bases at V and 0 bases at J; junction bases unmatched: 14. Germline assignment: CDR1 LGHNA and CDR2 YNFKEQ. The CDR3 runs 19 residues. CDR3 in amino acids: CASSLEGVGAGGHQETQYF. Here the CDR3 DNA reads TGTGCCAGCAGCCTCGAAGGGGTTGGAGCGGGAGGGCACCAAGAGACCCAGTACTTC.

The rearrangement links TRBV4-1 to TRBJ2-1, with 8 bases lining up with TRBD2. Germline loops: CDR1 MGHRA, CDR2 YSYEKL. The CDR3 is 14 residues long. With 6 bases clipped from V and 4 bases from J, the junction kept 5 bases outside the gene matches. Here the CDR3 DNA reads TGCGCCAGCAGACCGGGGGGGGAATACAATGAGCAGTTCTTC. Its protein is CASRPGGEYNEQFF.